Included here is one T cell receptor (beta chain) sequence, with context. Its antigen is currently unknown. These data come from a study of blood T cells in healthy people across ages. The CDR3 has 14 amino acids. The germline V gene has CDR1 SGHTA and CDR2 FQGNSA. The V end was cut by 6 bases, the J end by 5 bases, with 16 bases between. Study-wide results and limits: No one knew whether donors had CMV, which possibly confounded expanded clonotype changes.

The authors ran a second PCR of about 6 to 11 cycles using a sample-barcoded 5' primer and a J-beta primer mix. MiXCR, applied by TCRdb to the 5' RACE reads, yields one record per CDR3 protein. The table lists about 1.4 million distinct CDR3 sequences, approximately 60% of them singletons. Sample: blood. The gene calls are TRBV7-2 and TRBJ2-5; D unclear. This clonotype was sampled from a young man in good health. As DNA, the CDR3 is TGTGCCAGCAGAGCGAGCTTTAACGGGGAGACCCAGTACTTC. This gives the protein CASRASFNGETQYF.